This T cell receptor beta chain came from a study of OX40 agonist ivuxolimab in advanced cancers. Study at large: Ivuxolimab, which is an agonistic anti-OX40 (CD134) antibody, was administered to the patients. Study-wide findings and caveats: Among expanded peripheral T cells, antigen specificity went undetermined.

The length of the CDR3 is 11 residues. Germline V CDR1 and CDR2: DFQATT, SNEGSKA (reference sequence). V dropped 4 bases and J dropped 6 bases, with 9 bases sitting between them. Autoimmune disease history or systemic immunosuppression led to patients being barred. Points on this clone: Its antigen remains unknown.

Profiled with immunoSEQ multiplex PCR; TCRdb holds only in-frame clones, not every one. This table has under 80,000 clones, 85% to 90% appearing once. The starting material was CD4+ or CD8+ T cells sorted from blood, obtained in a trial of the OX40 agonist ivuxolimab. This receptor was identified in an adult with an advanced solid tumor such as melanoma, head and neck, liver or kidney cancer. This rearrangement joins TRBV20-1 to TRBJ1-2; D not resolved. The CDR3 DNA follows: TGCAGTGCTAATTGGTTGGATGGCTACACCTTC. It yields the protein CSANWLDGYTF.